The 21 T cell receptor beta chains given below trace back to one sample, sequenced in a study of blood T cell repertoires in COVID-19. Profiled with immunoSEQ multiplex PCR; TCRdb holds only in-frame clones, not every one. The data contain about 73,000 clones, around 81% of them singletons. The sequencing sample was made of peripheral blood. The receptors were gathered from a human donor in a cohort sampled during active COVID-19.

V and J are TRBV19 and TRBJ2-5; D is perhaps TRBD2 (7 bases). Germline V CDR1 and CDR2: LNHDA, SQIVND (reference sequence). The V and J ends lost 1 base and 0 bases respectively, with 12 bases between them. The CDR3 contains 16 residues. The CDR3 nucleotides read TGTGCCAGTAGTATAGGGGGGCGGGGGAACCAAGAGACCCAGTACTTC. Translating it yields CASSIGGRGNQETQYF.

The chain has TRBV5-5 and TRBJ2-1; 9 nucleotides match TRBD1. The germline CDR1 and CDR2 sequences are SGHKS and YYEKEE (reference sequence). The ends lost 3 bases at V and 0 bases at J; junction bases unmatched: 4. The CDR3 loop spans 16 amino acids. The CDR3 DNA reads TGTGCCAGCAGCTCTCCGACAGGGGGCTCCTACAATGAGCAGTTCTTC. Translated, it gives CASSSPTGGSYNEQFF.

J is TRBJ2-3 and V is TRBV11-2; TRBD2 matches at 10 bases. Trimming at V came to 1 base and at J to 6 bases, leaving 7 bases not matched to a gene. Germline V lookup: CDR1 SGHAT, CDR2 FQNNGV. The CDR3 sequence is 16 residues long. For the CDR3, the DNA is TGTGCCAGCAGCTTAGGTGGGCTAGCGGGGGCCGATACGCAGTATTTT. Encoded protein: CASSLGGLAGADTQYF.

V usage is TRBV18 and J usage is TRBJ2-3; 11 positions match TRBD1. Germline CDR1 reads KGHSH; CDR2 reads LQKENI. The CDR3 sequence is 16 residues long. V lost 3 bases to trimming and J lost 3 bases; unmatched junction nucleotides: 5. Here the CDR3 reads CASSPLGQGATDTQYF. As DNA, the CDR3 is TGTGCCAGCTCACCCCTAGGACAGGGGGCTACAGATACGCAGTATTTT.

The chain has TRBV5-8 and TRBJ2-5, with 7 bases identical to TRBD1. From germline, CDR1 is SGHTS and CDR2 YDEGEE. V lost 4 bases, J lost 2 bases, and 5 bases stayed unmatched. This CDR3 is built from 14 residues. The CDR3: CASSDRQGQETQYF. The CDR3 DNA reads TGTGCCAGCAGCGACCGACAGGGACAAGAGACCCAGTACTTC.

This clone was seen a single time. The V gene is TRBV13, the J gene TRBJ2-7; TRBD1 matches at 11 bases. The CDR3 has 16 residues. J was trimmed by 7 bases and V by 6 bases; bases with no gene match: 14. The germline CDR1 and CDR2 sequences are PRHDT and FYEKMQ (reference sequence). CDR3 sequence reads: CASSQKIRDRGREQYF. CDR3 coding DNA: TGTGCCAGCAGTCAGAAGATCCGGGACAGGGGGAGGGAGCAGTACTTC.

V and J are TRBV9 and TRBJ1-2; 7 bases are a match to TRBD1. CDR1 SGDLS and CDR2 YYNGEE come from the germline V gene. Trimming cost V 3 bases and J 5 bases; bases outside gene matches: 10. The CDR3 contains 15 residues. The CDR3 protein is CASSGFIGTEYGYTF. The CDR3 nucleotides are TGTGCCAGCAGCGGGTTCATCGGGACAGAGTATGGCTACACCTTC.

The V call is TRBV7-8, the J call TRBJ2-7, with D possibly matching TRBD1 (6 bases). Germline V gives CDR1 SGHVS, CDR2 FQNEAQ. Trimming stripped 5 bases from V and 4 bases from J, with 12 bases between. This CDR3 is built from 13 residues. The CDR3 coding sequence is TGTGCCAGCAGCCGACAGGAGGAATACGAGCAGTACTTC. Amino acids: CASSRQEEYEQYF.

The rearrangement joins TRBV19 to TRBJ2-3; 9 bases align to TRBD1. Trimming cost V 0 bases and J 4 bases; bases outside gene matches: 8. CDR3 size: 17 residues. Germline assignment: CDR1 LNHDA and CDR2 SQIVND (reference sequence). Here the CDR3 DNA reads TGTGCCAGTAGTATAGATCGGACAGGGGAGAGGGCAGATACGCAGTATTTT. The encoded protein is CASSIDRTGERADTQYF.

This chain joins TRBV19 and TRBJ2-2; 7 bases map to TRBD1. Per the germline V gene, CDR1 is LNHDA and CDR2 is SQIVND (reference sequence). V gave up 1 base and J gave up 1 base; unmatched junction bases: 6. CDR3 length: 17 amino acids. The DNA of the CDR3 is TGTGCCAGTAGTATAGGTAGGGACAGAAGGAACACCGGGGAGCTGTTTTTT. It codes for CASSIGRDRRNTGELFF.

The chain has TRBV19 and TRBJ2-4, with D unresolved. Germline loops: CDR1 LNHDA, CDR2 SQIVND (reference sequence). The CDR3 runs to 15 residues. The V and J ends lost 0 bases and 1 base respectively, with 7 bases between them. The CDR3: CASSIDDGAKNIQYF. CDR3 in DNA: TGTGCCAGTAGTATAGACGACGGGGCCAAAAACATTCAGTACTTC.

The chain has TRBV6-5 and TRBJ1-1, with 9 bases aligning to TRBD1. V was clipped by 4 bases and J by 10 bases; unmatched bases: 13. Germline V lookup: CDR1 MNHEY, CDR2 SVGAGI. This CDR3 contains 15 residues. Written as DNA, the CDR3 is TGTGCCAGCAGTTCGCCGGGACAGGGAGGATTAAGAGCTTTCTTT. This sequence encodes CASSSPGQGGLRAFF.

The rearrangement uses TRBV10-2 and TRBJ2-2; a weak D match, TRBD2 (6 bases). Germline-derived CDR1 and CDR2 are WSHSY and SAAADI. This CDR3 has 16 amino acids. Trimming pared 6 bases from V and 6 bases from J, leaving 20 bases between. For the CDR3, the DNA is TGCGCCAGCAGACTCGGGACCGTGGGGGGTTCCGGGGAGCTGTTTTTT. It encodes CASRLGTVGGSGELFF.

V usage is TRBV4-2 and J usage is TRBJ2-7, with 7 positions matching TRBD2. The CDR3 totals 16 residues. After removal of 0 bases from V and 3 bases from J, the junction contained 8 bases not matched to a gene. Looked up from germline, CDR1 is LGHNA and CDR2 is YNFKEQ. DNA for the CDR3: TGTGCCAGCAGCCAAGAGGGGACTACCCAGATCTACGAGCAGTACTTC. Translated, it gives CASSQEGTTQIYEQYF.

This chain connects TRBV28 to TRBJ2-3; possibly TRBD2 for D (7 bases). The CDR3 is 13 residues long. Germline values: CDR1 MDHEN, CDR2 SYDVKM. Trimming pared 7 bases from V and 8 bases from J, leaving 16 bases between. CDR3 nucleotides: TGTGCCAGCATGCTGGGGGGGGCCGTTACGCAGTATTTT. As protein: CASMLGGAVTQYF.

This chain uses TRBV5-6 with TRBJ1-1; no firm D call. Trimming cost V 3 bases and J 6 bases, with 15 bases left between them. The CDR3 has 14 amino acids. The germline CDR1 and CDR2 sequences are SGHDT and YYEEEE. This chain's CDR3 is CASSSTRLWAEAFF. The CDR3 bases are TGTGCCAGCAGCTCAACCAGGTTGTGGGCTGAAGCTTTCTTT.

The rearrangement uses TRBV6-5 and TRBJ1-2; maybe TRBD1 (6 bases). This CDR3 contains 12 residues. Germline CDR1 and CDR2: MNHEY and SVGAGI. Trimming left V 7 bases short and J 2 bases short, with 8 bases between. This chain's CDR3 is CASKQGNYGYTF. Here the CDR3 DNA reads TGTGCCAGCAAGCAGGGGAACTATGGCTACACCTTC.

The V and J genes are TRBV7-2 and TRBJ1-4; D is undetermined. Deletions cut 3 bases from V and 4 bases from J, with 12 bases between. Germline assignment: CDR1 SGHTA and CDR2 FQGNSA. The CDR3 length is 15 residues. CDR3 DNA sequence: TGTGCCAGCAGCTTCTATGCCAGGATTAATGAAAAACTGTTTTTT. Its protein is CASSFYARINEKLFF.

The CDR3 DNA reads TGTGCCAGCAGCTGGGGACAGAACACTGAAGCTTTCTTT. Protein sequence: CASSWGQNTEAFF. The chain joins TRBV5-8 to TRBJ1-1, with D possibly TRBD1 on 6 matching bases. CDR1 SGHTS and CDR2 YDEGEE come from the germline V gene. CDR3 length equals 13 residues. Trimming shortened V by 3 bases and J by 1 base, and 7 bases separated the two germline ends.

The V and J genes are TRBV7-9 and TRBJ2-7, with a possible D match to TRBD1 (5 bases). From germline, CDR1 is SEHNR and CDR2 FQNEAQ (reference sequence). V lost 5 bases and J lost 0, with 11 bases in between. This CDR3 is built from 14 residues. The CDR3 DNA follows: TGTGCCAGCAGCCCTGGACACCACTCCTACGAGCAGTACTTC. Its protein product is CASSPGHHSYEQYF.

The CDR3 nucleotides are TGTGCCAGCAGTGAACGAGCGGGGGATTACAATGAGCAGTTCTTC. It translates to CASSERAGDYNEQFF. The chain recombines TRBV6-1 with TRBJ2-1, with 8 bases fitting TRBD2. The CDR3 loop spans 15 amino acids. Germline values: CDR1 MNHNS, CDR2 SASEGT. The trim removed 2 bases at V and 4 bases at J, leaving 4 bases unmatched.